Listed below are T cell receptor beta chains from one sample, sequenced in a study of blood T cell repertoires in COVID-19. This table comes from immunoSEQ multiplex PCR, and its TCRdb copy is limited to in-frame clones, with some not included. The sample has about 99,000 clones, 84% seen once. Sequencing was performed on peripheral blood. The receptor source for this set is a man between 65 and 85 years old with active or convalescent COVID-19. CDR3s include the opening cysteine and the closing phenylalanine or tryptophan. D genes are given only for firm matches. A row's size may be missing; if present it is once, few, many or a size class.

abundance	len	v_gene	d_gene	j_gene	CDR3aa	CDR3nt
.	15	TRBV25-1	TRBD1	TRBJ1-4	CASSDPRQGYEKLFF	TGTGCCAGCAGTGACCCCCGACAGGGATATGAAAAACTGTTTTTT
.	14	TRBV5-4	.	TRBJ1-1	CASSLRSGDTEAFF	TGTGCCAGCAGCTTGCGGTCGGGGGACACTGAAGCTTTCTTT
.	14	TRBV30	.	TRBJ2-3	CAWNSRHITDTQYF	TGTGCCTGGAACTCCAGACACATCACAGATACGCAGTATTTT
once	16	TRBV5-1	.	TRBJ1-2	CASSPEYGRANYGYTF	TGCGCCAGCAGCCCGGAATATGGGAGGGCCAACTATGGCTACACCTTC
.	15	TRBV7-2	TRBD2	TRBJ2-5	CASSLGSGGQETQYF	TGTGCCAGCAGCTTAGGTAGCGGGGGACAAGAGACCCAGTACTTC
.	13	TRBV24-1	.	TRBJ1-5	CATKGGADQPQHF	TGTGCCACGAAAGGGGGGGCCGATCAGCCCCAGCATTTT
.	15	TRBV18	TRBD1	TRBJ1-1	CASSPSTGGNTEAFF	TGTGCCAGCTCACCTTCGACAGGGGGGAACACTGAAGCTTTCTTT
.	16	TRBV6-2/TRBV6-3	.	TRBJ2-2	CASSYVGRGNTGELFF	TGTGCCAGCAGTTACGTCGGCAGGGGGAACACCGGGGAGCTGTTTTTT
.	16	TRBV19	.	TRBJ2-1	CASRLRSGPNYNEQFF	TGTGCCAGTAGGTTGAGGAGCGGGCCTAATTACAATGAGCAGTTCTTC
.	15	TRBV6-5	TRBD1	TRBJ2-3	CASSDRDRGTDTQYF	TGTGCCAGCTCCGATCGGGACAGAGGCACAGATACGCAGTATTTT
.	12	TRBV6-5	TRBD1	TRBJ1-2	CASSPTGYGYTF	TGTGCCAGCAGTCCGACAGGGTATGGCTACACCTTC
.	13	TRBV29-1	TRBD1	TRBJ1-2	CSVEPTGGSGYTF	TGCAGCGTTGAACCAACAGGGGGATCTGGCTACACCTTC
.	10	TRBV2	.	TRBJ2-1	CASTESKWFF	TGTGCCAGCACCGAGAGCAAGTGGTTCTTC
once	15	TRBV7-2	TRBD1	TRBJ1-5	CASSLTPTGLQPQHF	TGTGCCAGCAGCTTAACCCCGACAGGGCTTCAGCCCCAGCATTTT
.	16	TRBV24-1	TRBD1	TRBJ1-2	CATSDPRQGRGYGYTF	TGTGCCACCAGTGACCCTCGACAGGGGCGAGGCTATGGCTACACCTTC
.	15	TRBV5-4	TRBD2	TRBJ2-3	CASSLTAGVSDTQYF	TGTGCCAGCAGCTTGACAGCGGGGGTATCGGATACGCAGTATTTT
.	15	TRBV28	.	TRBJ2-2	CASSLSGGRTGELFF	TGTGCCAGCAGTTTGTCCGGGGGGCGTACCGGGGAGCTGTTTTTT
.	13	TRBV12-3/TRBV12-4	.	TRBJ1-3	CASSLTDGNTIYF	TGTGCCAGCAGTTTGACAGATGGAAACACCATATATTTT
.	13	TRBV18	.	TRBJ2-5	CASSRTPKETQYF	TGTGCCAGCAGCCGGACACCGAAAGAGACCCAGTACTTC
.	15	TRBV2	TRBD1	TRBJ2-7	CASSGTGGLGREQYF	TGTGCCAGCAGCGGGACAGGGGGCTTGGGGCGGGAGCAGTACTTC
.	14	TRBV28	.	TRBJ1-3	CASAGGGSGNTIYF	TGTGCCAGCGCTGGGGGGGGATCTGGAAACACCATATATTTT
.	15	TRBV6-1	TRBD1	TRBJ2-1	CASSDRDRTYNEQFF	TGTGCCAGCAGTGACCGGGACAGGACCTACAATGAGCAGTTCTTC
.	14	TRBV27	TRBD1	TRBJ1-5	CASRSTGERQPQHF	TGTGCCAGCAGGAGTACAGGGGAACGACAGCCCCAGCATTTT
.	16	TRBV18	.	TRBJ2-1	CASSRAGGRVGNEQFF	TGTGCCAGCTCACGGGCGGGTGGCAGAGTTGGGAATGAGCAGTTCTTC
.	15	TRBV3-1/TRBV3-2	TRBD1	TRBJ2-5	CASSQEDRGGETQYF	TGTGCCAGCAGCCAAGAAGACAGGGGCGGGGAGACCCAGTACTTC
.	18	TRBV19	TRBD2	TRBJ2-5	CASTPRRRGALTQETQYF	TGTGCCAGTACCCCTAGAAGGCGGGGGGCGCTCACTCAAGAGACCCAGTACTTC
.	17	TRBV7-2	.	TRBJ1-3	CASSSGARILSGNTIYF	TGTGCCAGCAGCTCAGGGGCCAGGATCCTCTCTGGAAACACCATATATTTT
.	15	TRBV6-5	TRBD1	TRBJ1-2	CASRQPGQPQAGYTF	TGTGCCAGCAGACAACCGGGACAGCCCCAGGCCGGCTACACCTTC
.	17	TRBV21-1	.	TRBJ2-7	CASRDGLRTGFHYEQYF	TGTGCCAGCAGGGATGGGCTACGGACAGGGTTTCATTACGAGCAGTACTTC
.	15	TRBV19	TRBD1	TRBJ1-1	CASSRGDRANTEAFF	TGTGCCAGTAGTAGGGGGGACAGGGCGAACACTGAAGCTTTCTTT
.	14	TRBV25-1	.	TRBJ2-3	CASSQGGGTDTQYF	TGTGCCAGCAGTCAGGGTGGAGGCACAGATACGCAGTATTTT
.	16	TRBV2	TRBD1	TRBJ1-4	CASRRTGARANEKLFF	TGTGCCAGCAGAAGGACAGGGGCCCGGGCTAATGAAAAACTGTTTTTT
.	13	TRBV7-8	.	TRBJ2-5	CASSLVYGETQYF	TGTGCCAGCAGCTTAGTGTACGGAGAGACCCAGTACTTC
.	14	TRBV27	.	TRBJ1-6	CASTRGDYNSPLHF	TGTGCCAGCACCCGCGGGGACTATAATTCACCCCTCCACTTT
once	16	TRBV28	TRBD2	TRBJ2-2	CASSPPGTRATGELFF	TGTGCCAGCAGTCCACCCGGGACTAGGGCCACCGGGGAGCTGTTTTTT
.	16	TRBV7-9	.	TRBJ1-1	CASSPLGSRGRTEAFF	TGTGCCAGCAGCCCGCTCGGGTCCAGGGGTCGGACTGAAGCTTTCTTT
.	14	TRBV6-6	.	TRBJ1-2	CASRSSDSNYGYTF	TGTGCCAGCCGCTCCTCGGACAGTAACTATGGCTACACCTTC
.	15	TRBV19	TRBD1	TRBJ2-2	CASSTRTGSTGELFF	TGTGCCAGTAGTACTCGGACAGGGAGCACCGGGGAGCTGTTTTTT
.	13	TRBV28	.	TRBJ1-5	CASSLRGEGPQHF	TGTGCCAGCAGCCTTCGAGGAGAGGGGCCCCAGCATTTT
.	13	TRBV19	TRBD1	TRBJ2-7	CASSNRGSYEQYF	TGTGCCAGTAGTAACAGGGGGAGCTACGAGCAGTACTTC
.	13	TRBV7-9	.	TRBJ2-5	CASSFSSQETQYF	TGTGCCAGCAGCTTCTCCAGCCAAGAGACCCAGTACTTC
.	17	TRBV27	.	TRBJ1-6	CASSLLLGRRGGSPLHF	TGTGCCAGCAGTTTATTACTGGGACGACGGGGAGGTTCACCCCTCCACTTT
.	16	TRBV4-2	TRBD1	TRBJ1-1	CASSQGEGTGGTEAFF	TGTGCCAGCAGCCAGGGGGAAGGGACAGGGGGAACTGAAGCTTTCTTT
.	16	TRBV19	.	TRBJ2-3	CASSHNLARYTDTQYF	TGTGCCAGTAGCCACAACCTAGCGAGATACACAGATACGCAGTATTTT
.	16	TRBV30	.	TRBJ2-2	CAWSVFAAGYTGELFF	TGTGCCTGGAGTGTGTTCGCCGCGGGGTACACCGGGGAGCTGTTTTTT
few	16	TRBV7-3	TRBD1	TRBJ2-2	CASSKTGGSNTGELFF	TGTGCCAGCAGCAAAACAGGGGGCTCCAACACCGGGGAGCTGTTTTTT
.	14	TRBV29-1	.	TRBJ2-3	CSGLMDSYVDTQYF	TGCAGCGGCTTAATGGACAGCTACGTGGATACGCAGTATTTT
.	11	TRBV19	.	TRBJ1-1	CASSSAQKPFF	TGTGCCAGTAGTTCGGCACAGAAACCTTTCTTT
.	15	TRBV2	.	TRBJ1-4	CASSEGITFNEKLFF	TGTGCCAGCAGTGAGGGCATAACCTTTAATGAAAAACTGTTTTTT
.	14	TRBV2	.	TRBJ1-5	CASTLGPGNQPQHF	TGTGCCAGCACTCTTGGGCCGGGCAATCAGCCCCAGCATTTT
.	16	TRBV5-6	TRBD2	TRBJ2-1	CASSLSGGRSYNEQFF	TGTGCCAGCAGCTTGAGCGGGGGCCGCTCCTACAATGAGCAGTTCTTC
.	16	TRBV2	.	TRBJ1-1	CASSETRSVPNTEAFF	TGTGCCAGCAGTGAAACGAGGTCTGTACCGAACACTGAAGCTTTCTTT
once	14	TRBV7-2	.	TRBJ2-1	CASSLGGPYNEQFF	TGTGCCAGCAGCTTAGGGGGCCCCTACAATGAGCAGTTCTTC